This note documents a single T cell receptor beta chain sequence. This entry comes from a study of cytomegalovirus exposure and HLA in healthy donors. 60 Vbeta and 13 Jbeta primers were used in PCR. Data came from immunoSEQ multiplex PCR; TCRdb stores just in-frame clones and leaves some out. The profile covers 75,000 to 90,000 clones, with 70% to 85% appearing a single time and roughly 13% taken by the ten largest. V was pared by 4 bases and J by 1 base, with 6 bases between. CDR3 length equals 13 residues. Germline loops: CDR1 MNHNY, CDR2 SVGAGI (reference sequence). The chain is built from TRBV6-6 and TRBJ2-3; D unclear. The origin of this receptor is a human donor in good health. Specimen: PBMCs. CDR3 residues: CASSSPGTDTQYF. The CDR3 DNA reads TGTGCCAGCAGTTCCCCTGGCACAGATACGCAGTATTTT.